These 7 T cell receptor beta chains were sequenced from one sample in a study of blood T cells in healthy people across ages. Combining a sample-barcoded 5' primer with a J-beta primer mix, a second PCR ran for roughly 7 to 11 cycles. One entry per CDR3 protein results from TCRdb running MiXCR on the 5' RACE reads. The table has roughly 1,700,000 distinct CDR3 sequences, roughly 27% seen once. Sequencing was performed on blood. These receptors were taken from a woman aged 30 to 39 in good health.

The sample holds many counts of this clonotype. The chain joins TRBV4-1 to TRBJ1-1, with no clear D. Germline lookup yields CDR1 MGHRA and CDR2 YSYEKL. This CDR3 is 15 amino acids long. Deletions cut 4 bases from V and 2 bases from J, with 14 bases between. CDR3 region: CASSLRRGSNTEAFF. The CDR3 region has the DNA TGCGCCAGCAGCCTTCGGCGGGGTTCCAACACTGAAGCTTTCTTT.

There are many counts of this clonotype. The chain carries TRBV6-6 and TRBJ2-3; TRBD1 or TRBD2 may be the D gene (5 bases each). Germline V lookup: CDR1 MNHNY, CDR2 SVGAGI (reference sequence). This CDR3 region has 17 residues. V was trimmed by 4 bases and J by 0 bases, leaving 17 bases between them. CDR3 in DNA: TGTGCCAGCAGTTCCCTTTGGGGGAAGCCTAGCACAGATACGCAGTATTTT. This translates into CASSSLWGKPSTDTQYF.

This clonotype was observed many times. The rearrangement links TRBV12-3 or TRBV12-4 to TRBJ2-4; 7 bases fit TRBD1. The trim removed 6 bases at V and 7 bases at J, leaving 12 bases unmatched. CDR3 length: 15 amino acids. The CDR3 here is CASRSQGSGRNIQYF. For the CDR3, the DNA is TGTGCCAGCAGGTCACAGGGGAGCGGTAGGAACATTCAGTACTTC.

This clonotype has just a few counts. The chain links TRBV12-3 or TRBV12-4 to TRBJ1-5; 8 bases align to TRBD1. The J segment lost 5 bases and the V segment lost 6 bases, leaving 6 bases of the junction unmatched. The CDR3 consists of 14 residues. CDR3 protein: CASRGGQVDQPQHF. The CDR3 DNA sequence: TGTGCCAGCAGGGGGGGACAGGTGGATCAGCCCCAGCATTTT.

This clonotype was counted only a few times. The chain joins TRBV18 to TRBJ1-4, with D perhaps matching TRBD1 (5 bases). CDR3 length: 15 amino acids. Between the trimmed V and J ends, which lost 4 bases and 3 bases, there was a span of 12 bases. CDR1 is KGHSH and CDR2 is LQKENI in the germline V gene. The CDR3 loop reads CASSQKTVANEKLFF. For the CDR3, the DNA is TGTGCCAGCTCACAAAAGACAGTTGCTAATGAAAAACTGTTTTTT.

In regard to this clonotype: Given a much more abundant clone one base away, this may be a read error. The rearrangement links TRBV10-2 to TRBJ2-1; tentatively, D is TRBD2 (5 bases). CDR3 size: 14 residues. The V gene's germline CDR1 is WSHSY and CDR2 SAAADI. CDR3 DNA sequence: TGCGCCAGCAGGGAGTCTGGAGGTATCTATGAGCAGTTCTTC. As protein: CASRESGGIYEQFF.

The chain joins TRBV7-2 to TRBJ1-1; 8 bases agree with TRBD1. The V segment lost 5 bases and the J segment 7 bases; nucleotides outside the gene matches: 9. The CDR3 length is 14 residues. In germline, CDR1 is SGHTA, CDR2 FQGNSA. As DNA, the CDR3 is TGTGCCAGCAGCGGCCAACAGGGGGACCGTGAAGCTTTCTTT. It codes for CASSGQQGDREAFF.